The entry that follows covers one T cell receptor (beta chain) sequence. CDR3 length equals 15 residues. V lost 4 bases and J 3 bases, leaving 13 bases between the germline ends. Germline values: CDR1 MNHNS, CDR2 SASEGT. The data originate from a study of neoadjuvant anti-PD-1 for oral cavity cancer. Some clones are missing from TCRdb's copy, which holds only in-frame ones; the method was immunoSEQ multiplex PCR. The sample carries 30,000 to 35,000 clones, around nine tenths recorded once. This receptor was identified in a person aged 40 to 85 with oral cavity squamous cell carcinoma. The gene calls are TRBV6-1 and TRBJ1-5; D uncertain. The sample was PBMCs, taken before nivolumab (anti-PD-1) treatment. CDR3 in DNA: TGTGCCAGCAGTGTTGGGGTTCGAGACAATCAGCCCCAGCATTTT. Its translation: CASSVGVRDNQPQHF.